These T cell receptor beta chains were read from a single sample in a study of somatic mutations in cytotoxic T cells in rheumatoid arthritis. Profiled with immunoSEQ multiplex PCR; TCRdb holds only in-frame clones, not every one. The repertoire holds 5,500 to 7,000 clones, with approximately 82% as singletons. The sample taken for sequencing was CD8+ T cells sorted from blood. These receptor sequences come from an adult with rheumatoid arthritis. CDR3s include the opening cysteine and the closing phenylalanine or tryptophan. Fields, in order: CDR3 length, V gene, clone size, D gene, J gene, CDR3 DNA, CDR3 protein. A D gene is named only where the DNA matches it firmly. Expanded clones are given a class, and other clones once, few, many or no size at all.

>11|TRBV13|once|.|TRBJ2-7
TGTGCCAGCAGCTCCGGCTACGAGCAGTACTTC
CASSSGYEQYF
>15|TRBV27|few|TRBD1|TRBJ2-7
TGTGCCAGCAGTCTCGGACCCCAGGGGGTCTACGAGCAGTACTTC
CASSLGPQGVYEQYF
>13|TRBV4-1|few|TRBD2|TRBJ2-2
TGCGCCAGCAGCCAAGTAGCGGGCGGGGAGCTGTTTTTT
CASSQVAGGELFF
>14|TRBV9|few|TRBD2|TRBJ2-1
TGTGCCAGCAGCGTAGCGGGAGGGGTCAATGAGCAGTTCTTC
CASSVAGGVNEQFF
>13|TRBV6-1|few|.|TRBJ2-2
TGTGCCAGCAGTGAGGGGGACACCGGGGAGCTGTTTTTT
CASSEGDTGELFF
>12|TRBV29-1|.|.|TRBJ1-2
TGCAGCGTTGAGGGGTCGAACTATGGCTACACCTTC
CSVEGSNYGYTF
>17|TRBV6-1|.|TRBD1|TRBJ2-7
TGTGCCAGCAGTGAACAGGGGGAATACAAAAAGTCCTACGAGCAGTACTTC
CASSEQGEYKKSYEQYF
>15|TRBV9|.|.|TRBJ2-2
TGTGCCAGCAACCCTGGACTACAGCAAACCGGGGAGCTGTTTTTT
CASNPGLQQTGELFF
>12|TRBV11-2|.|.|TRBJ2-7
TGTGCCACCCTCCCCTTATCCTACGAGCAGTACTTC
CATLPLSYEQYF
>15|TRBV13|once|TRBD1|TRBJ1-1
TGTGCCAGCAGCAAGGGACAGGGGGCTCGCACTGAAGCTTTCTTT
CASSKGQGARTEAFF
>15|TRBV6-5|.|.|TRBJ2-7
TGTGCCAGCAGTTATGGGGGGCCCTACTCCTACGAGCAGTACTTC
CASSYGGPYSYEQYF